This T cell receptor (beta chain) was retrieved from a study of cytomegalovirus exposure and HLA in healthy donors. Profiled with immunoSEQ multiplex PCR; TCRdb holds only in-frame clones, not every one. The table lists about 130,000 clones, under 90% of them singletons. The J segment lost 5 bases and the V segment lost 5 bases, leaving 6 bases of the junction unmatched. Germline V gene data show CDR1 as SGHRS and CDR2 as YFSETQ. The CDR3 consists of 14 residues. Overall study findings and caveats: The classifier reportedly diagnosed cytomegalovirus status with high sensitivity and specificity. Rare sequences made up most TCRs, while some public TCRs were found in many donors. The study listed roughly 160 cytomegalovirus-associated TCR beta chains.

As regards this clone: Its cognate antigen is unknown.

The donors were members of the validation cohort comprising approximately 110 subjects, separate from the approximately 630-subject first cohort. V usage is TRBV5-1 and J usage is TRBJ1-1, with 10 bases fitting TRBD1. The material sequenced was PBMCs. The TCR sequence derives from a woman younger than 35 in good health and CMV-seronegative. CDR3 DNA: TGCGCCAGCAGTTGGCTGGGACAGGGGACTGAAGCTTTCTTT. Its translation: CASSWLGQGTEAFF.